The T cell receptor beta chain described here comes from a study of T cell responses to AZD1222 COVID-19 vaccine. Germline V lookup: CDR1 SEHNR, CDR2 FQNEAQ (reference sequence). The CDR3 runs to 15 residues. The trim removed 6 bases at V and 0 bases at J, leaving 3 bases unmatched. Clones were sequenced by immunoSEQ multiplex PCR, and TCRdb holds only the in-frame ones, with some missing. The data contain about 97,000 clones, around 84% of them singletons. Findings of the study overall: Spike-specific TCR depth and breadth grew after two AZD1222 doses. Epitopes outside B.1.351 and B.1.1.7 mutated regions reportedly drew nearly half of spike TCRs.

With regard to this clone: Its target is unknown.

The origin of this receptor is an adult in good health. Here the sequenced sample was peripheral blood, taken on day 0 of AZD1222 vaccination. The chain combines TRBV7-9 with TRBJ1-3, with 9 bases that match TRBD1. CDR3 region: CASSKQGASGNTIYF. The CDR3 nucleotides read TGTGCCAGCAGTAAACAGGGGGCCTCTGGAAACACCATATATTTT.